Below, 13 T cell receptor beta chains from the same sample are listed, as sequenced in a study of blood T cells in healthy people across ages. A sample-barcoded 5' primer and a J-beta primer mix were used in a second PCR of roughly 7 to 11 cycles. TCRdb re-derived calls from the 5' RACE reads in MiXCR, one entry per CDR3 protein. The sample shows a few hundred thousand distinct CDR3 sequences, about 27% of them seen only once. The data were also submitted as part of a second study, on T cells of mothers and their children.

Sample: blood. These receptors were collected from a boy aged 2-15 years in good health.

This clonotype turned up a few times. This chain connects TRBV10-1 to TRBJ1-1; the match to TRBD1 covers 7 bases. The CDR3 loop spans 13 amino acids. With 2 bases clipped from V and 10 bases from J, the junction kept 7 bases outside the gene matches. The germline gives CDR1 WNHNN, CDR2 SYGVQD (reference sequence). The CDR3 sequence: CASSEDRVGVAFF. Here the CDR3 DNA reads TGCGCCAGCAGTGAGGACAGGGTGGGCGTAGCTTTCTTT.

CDR3: CASTPDTGELFF. CDR3 nucleotide sequence: TGTGCCAGTACACCCGACACCGGGGAGCTGTTTTTT. The chain combines TRBV2 with TRBJ2-2; no reliable D call. The CDR3 is 12 residues long. Germline V gene sequence: CDR1 SNHLY, CDR2 FYNNEI. Trimming pared 9 bases from V and 3 bases from J, leaving 8 bases between.

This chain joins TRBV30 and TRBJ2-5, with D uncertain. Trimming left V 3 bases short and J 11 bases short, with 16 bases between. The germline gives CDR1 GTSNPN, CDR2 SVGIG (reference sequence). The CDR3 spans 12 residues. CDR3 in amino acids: CAWSPLGFEQYF. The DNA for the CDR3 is TGTGCCTGGAGCCCCCTTGGATTTGAGCAGTACTTC.

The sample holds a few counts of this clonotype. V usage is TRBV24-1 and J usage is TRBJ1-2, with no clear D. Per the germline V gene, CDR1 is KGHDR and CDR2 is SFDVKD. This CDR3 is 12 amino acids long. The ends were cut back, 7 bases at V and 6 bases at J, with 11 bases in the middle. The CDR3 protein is CATSDQDDGYTF. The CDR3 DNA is TGTGCCACCAGCGACCAAGACGATGGCTACACCTTC.

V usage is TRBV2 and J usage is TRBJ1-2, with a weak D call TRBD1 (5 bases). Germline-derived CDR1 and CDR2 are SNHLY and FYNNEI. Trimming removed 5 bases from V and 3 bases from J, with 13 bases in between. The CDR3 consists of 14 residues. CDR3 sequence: CASSRRSGYYGYTF. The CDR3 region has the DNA TGTGCCAGCAGTCGACGTTCAGGGTACTATGGCTACACCTTC.

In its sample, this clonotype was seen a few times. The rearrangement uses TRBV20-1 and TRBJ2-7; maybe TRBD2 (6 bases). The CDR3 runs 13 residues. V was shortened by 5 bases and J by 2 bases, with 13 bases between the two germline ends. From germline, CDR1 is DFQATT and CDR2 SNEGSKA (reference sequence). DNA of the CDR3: TGCAGTGCTTCGGGTAGCGGAGCCTACGAGCAGTACTTC. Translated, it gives CSASGSGAYEQYF.

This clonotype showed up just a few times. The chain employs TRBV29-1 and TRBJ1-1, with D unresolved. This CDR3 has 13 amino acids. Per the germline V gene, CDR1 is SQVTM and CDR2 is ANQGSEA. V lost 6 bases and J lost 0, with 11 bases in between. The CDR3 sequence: CSVPDRMNTEAFF. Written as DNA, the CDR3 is TGCAGCGTCCCGGACCGAATGAACACTGAAGCTTTCTTT.

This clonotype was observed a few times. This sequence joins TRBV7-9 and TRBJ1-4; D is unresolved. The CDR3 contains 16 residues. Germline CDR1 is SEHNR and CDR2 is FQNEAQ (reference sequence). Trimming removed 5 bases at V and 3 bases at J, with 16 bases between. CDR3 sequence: CASSLIRDAPNEKLFF. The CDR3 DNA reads TGTGCCAGCAGCCTAATCCGTGACGCGCCTAATGAAAAACTGTTTTTT.

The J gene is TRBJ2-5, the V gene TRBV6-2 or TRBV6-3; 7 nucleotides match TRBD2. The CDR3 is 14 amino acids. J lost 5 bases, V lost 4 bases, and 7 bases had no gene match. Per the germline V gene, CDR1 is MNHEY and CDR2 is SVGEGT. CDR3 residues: CASSSMTSQETQYF. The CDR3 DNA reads TGTGCCAGCAGTTCCATGACTAGCCAGGAGACCCAGTACTTC.

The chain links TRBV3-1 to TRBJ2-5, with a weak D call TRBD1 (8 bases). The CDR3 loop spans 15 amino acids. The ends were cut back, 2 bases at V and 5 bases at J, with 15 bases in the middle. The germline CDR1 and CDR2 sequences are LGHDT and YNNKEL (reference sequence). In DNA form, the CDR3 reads TGTGCCAGCAGCCAAACTACAGGGGGAGGGGAGACCCAGTACTTC. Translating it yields CASSQTTGGGETQYF.

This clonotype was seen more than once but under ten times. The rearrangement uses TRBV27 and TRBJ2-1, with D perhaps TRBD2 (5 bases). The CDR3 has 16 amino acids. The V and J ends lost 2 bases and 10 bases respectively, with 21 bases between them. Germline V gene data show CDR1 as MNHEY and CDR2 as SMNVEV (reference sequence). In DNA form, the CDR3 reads TGTGCCAGCAGTTTAGGGAGAGGATACCTCAATAGGGAGCAGTTCTTC. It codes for CASSLGRGYLNREQFF.

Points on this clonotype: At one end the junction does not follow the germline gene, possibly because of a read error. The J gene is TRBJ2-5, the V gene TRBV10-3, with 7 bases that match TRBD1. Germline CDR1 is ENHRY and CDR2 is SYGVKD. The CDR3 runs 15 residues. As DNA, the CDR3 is TGTGCCAACAGTAAAACGGACAGGACGGAGGAGACCCAGTACTTC. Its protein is CANSKTDRTEETQYF.

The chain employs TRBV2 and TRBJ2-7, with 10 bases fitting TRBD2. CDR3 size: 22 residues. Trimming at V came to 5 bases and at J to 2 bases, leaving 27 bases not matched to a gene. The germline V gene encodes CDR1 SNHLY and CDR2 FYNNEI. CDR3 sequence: CASSLPSPFLAGGLRATYEQYF. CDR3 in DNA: TGTGCCAGCAGTCTCCCAAGCCCTTTTTTAGCGGGAGGCCTAAGGGCTACCTACGAGCAGTACTTC.